Shown below are 14 T cell receptor beta chains from a single sample sequenced in a study of early T cells in non-severe SARS-CoV-2 infection. TCRdb redid the calling of the 5' RACE reads with MiXCR, one entry per CDR3 protein. In the table there are approximately 50,000 distinct CDR3 sequences, approximately 11% of which are singletons. Sequencing was done on a sample of whole blood. These receptors were collected from an adult who was a healthcare worker with PCR-confirmed SARS-CoV-2 infection or an uninfected control (not recorded which).

This clonotype was recorded a few times. This chain joins TRBV5-1 and TRBJ2-3; no reliable D call. Trimming stripped 3 bases from V and 0 bases from J, with 8 bases between. The CDR3 loop spans 14 amino acids. Germline loops: CDR1 SGHRS, CDR2 YFSETQ. The CDR3 region is CASSSSVSTDTQYF. The CDR3 DNA sequence: TGCGCCAGCAGCTCCTCGGTAAGCACAGATACGCAGTATTTT.

The V gene is TRBV2, the J gene TRBJ2-3, with a possible D match to TRBD2 (5 bases). The CDR3 spans 15 residues. Trimming stripped 6 bases from V and 2 bases from J, with 15 bases between. The germline V gene encodes CDR1 SNHLY and CDR2 FYNNEI. For the CDR3, the DNA is TGTGCCAGCAGCCCGAGGGCACTTACCACAGATACGCAGTATTTT. Translating it yields CASSPRALTTDTQYF.

This clonotype was counted ten times or more. The chain combines TRBV7-8 with TRBJ1-1; unclear D gene. The CDR3 totals 16 residues. Between the trimmed V and J ends, which lost 1 base and 3 bases, there was a span of 15 bases. Germline assignment: CDR1 SGHVS and CDR2 FQNEAQ. For the CDR3, the DNA is TGTGCCAGCAGCTTAGGAGGAGGGTTGGTGGACACTGAAGCTTTCTTT. Its protein product is CASSLGGGLVDTEAFF.

A word on this clonotype: Germline is not matched at one junction end, which may reflect a read error. The chain links TRBV2 to TRBJ2-5; no clear D gene. Looked up from germline, CDR1 is SNHLY and CDR2 is FYNNEI. The CDR3 has 11 residues. This CDR3 reads CGSSEFETQYF. CDR3 coding DNA: TGTGGCAGCAGTGAATTCGAGACCCAGTACTTC.

Only a few counts were recorded for this clonotype. The V and J genes are TRBV9 and TRBJ2-5; D is ambiguous. Trimming took off 0 bases at V and 1 base at J, with 7 bases between the two ends. The CDR3 extends over 14 amino acids. Germline CDR1 is SGDLS and CDR2 is YYNGEE. The CDR3 loop reads CASSVGGLQETQYF. The CDR3 DNA is TGTGCCAGCAGCGTAGGCGGTCTCCAAGAGACCCAGTACTTC. The variable domain in full, with the rest retrieved from reference TRBV9 and TRBJ2-5, is DSGVTQTPKHLITATGQRVTLRCSPRSGDLSVYWYQQSLDQGLQFLIQYYNGEERAKGNILERFSAQQFPDLHSELNLSSLELGDSALYFCASSVGGLQETQYFGPGTRLLVL.

This chain links TRBV6-5 with TRBJ2-7; D unresolved. Germline CDR1 is MNHEY and CDR2 is SVGAGI. V gave up 0 bases and J gave up 0 bases, with 6 bases separating them. This CDR3 is built from 14 residues. This CDR3 is CASSYSHSSYEQYF. As DNA, the CDR3 is TGTGCCAGCAGTTACTCGCATAGCTCCTACGAGCAGTACTTC.

This clonotype was picked up many times. V usage is TRBV5-4 and J usage is TRBJ2-1, with TRBD2 matching 14 bases. The CDR3 runs 16 residues. In germline, CDR1 is SGHNT, CDR2 YYREEE (reference sequence). Trimming took 4 bases from V and 9 from J; bases not matched to a gene: 9. The chain's CDR3 is CASSQGTSGSYGEQFF. The DNA of the CDR3 is TGTGCCAGCAGCCAAGGGACTAGCGGGAGTTACGGTGAGCAGTTCTTC.

This clonotype was seen repeatedly, ten times or more. The chain combines TRBV7-9 with TRBJ2-4, with D maybe TRBD1 (7 bases). Trimming cost V 5 bases and J 5 bases, with 19 bases left between them. The CDR3 runs 16 residues. CDR1 SEHNR and CDR2 FQNEAQ come from the germline V gene (reference sequence). The CDR3 region is CASSGGGSQGENIQYF. The DNA for the CDR3 is TGTGCCAGCAGCGGAGGGGGATCCCAGGGGGAAAACATTCAGTACTTC. Full variable domain (rest looked up from reference TRBV7-9 and TRBJ2-4): DTGVSQNPRHKITKRGQNVTFRCDPISEHNRLYWYRQTLGQGPEFLTYFQNEAQLEKSRLLSDRFSAERPKGSFSTLEIQRTEQGDSAMYLCASSGGGSQGENIQYFGAGTRLSVL.

This clonotype was detected ten times or more. The gene calls are TRBV12-3 or TRBV12-4 and TRBJ2-4; 7 bases fit TRBD1. The CDR3 has 14 residues. V lost 6 bases and J lost 7; bases outside the gene matches: 9. DNA for the CDR3: TGTGCCAGCAGACACCGACAGGGATTGAACATTCAGTACTTC. It translates to CASRHRQGLNIQYF.

This clonotype was counted at least ten times. V gene TRBV7-2 combines with J gene TRBJ2-3; D is unresolved. Germline V gene data show CDR1 as SGHTA and CDR2 as FQGNSA. V was shortened by 5 bases and J by 6 bases, with 9 bases between the two germline ends. The CDR3 length is 12 residues. This chain's CDR3 is CASSHKGDTQYF. The CDR3 DNA is TGTGCCAGCAGCCATAAAGGGGATACGCAGTATTTT.

This clonotype was observed many times. CDR3 residues: CASSLALRETQYF. DNA of the CDR3: TGTGCCAGCAGCTTAGCGCTGAGGGAGACCCAGTACTTC. The chain employs TRBV7-6 and TRBJ2-5; D is ambiguous. CDR3 length equals 13 residues. From germline, CDR1 is SGHVS and CDR2 FNYEAQ. V lost 0 bases and J 5 bases, leaving 7 bases between the germline ends.

This clonotype was detected a few times. The rearrangement links TRBV29-1 to TRBJ2-1; D may match TRBD1 or TRBD2 (6 bases each). Trimming took 5 bases from V and 5 from J, leaving 22 bases between them. The CDR3 has 16 amino acids. The germline V gene encodes CDR1 SQVTM and CDR2 ANQGSEA. The CDR3 sequence is CSVLGGAGRADNEQFF. The DNA of the CDR3 is TGCAGCGTTCTCGGGGGCGCGGGCAGGGCGGACAATGAGCAGTTCTTC.

In this sample, this clonotype turned up many times. The chain carries TRBV7-6 and TRBJ2-7, with D perhaps matching TRBD2 (5 bases). V was cut by 0 bases and J by 0 bases, with 6 bases left in between. The CDR3 totals 14 residues. Germline V lookup: CDR1 SGHVS, CDR2 FNYEAQ. The CDR3, as DNA: TGTGCCAGCAGCTTAGCAGAGGGCTCCTACGAGCAGTACTTC. Its translation is CASSLAEGSYEQYF.

This clonotype appeared a few times. CDR3: CASSLRDRPAYEQYF. Here the CDR3 DNA reads TGTGCCAGCAGCCTAAGGGACAGGCCAGCCTACGAGCAGTACTTC. This chain joins TRBV27 and TRBJ2-7, with 8 positions matching TRBD1. The CDR3 has 15 residues. The germline gives CDR1 MNHEY, CDR2 SMNVEV (reference sequence). V was pared by 6 bases and J by 2 bases, with 9 bases of the junction left unmatched.